This T cell receptor (beta chain) was captured in a study of cytomegalovirus exposure and HLA in healthy donors. With regard to this clone: Its antigen remains unknown.

Profiling relied on immunoSEQ multiplex PCR, and the TCRdb table lists in-frame clones only, not all of them. The sample holds 80,000 to 95,000 clones, 93% seen once. The study, taken as a whole, reports: Cytomegalovirus-associated status was assigned to approximately 160 TCR beta chains. The CMV antigen specificity of a few CMV-associated chains was confirmed through in vitro analysis. Cytomegalovirus status was reportedly diagnosed by the classifier with high sensitivity and specificity.

Trimming removed 0 bases at V and 7 bases at J, with 10 bases between. Germline lookup yields CDR1 SGHRS and CDR2 YFSETQ. CDR3 length equals 13 residues. This chain joins TRBV5-1 and TRBJ1-2, with D uncertain. This clonotype originated in a woman younger than 45 in good health and CMV-seropositive. Specimen: PBMCs. The CDR3, as DNA: TGCGCCAGCAGCTTGGCCCTTGATAGTGGCTACACCTTC. Protein product: CASSLALDSGYTF.